The 18 T cell receptor beta chains listed next were all sequenced from one sample in a study of cytomegalovirus exposure and HLA in healthy donors. Primers: 60 Vbeta forward and 13 Jbeta reverse. Sequencing used immunoSEQ multiplex PCR; TCRdb keeps in-frame clones, though not all of them. The sample yields about 160,000 clones, around 79% seen once. The sequenced sample consisted of PBMCs. The receptors shown here come from a man aged 35 to 55 in good health and CMV-seronegative.

V is TRBV28 and J is TRBJ1-1, with 9 bases identical to TRBD1. The CDR3 extends over 15 amino acids. Unmatched junction bases numbered 7, after V lost 5 bases and J lost 3 bases. Germline V lookup: CDR1 MDHEN, CDR2 SYDVKM. The CDR3 region has the DNA TGTGCCAGCAGTCTAACAGGGGGCAGGGACACTGAAGCTTTCTTT. This translates into CASSLTGGRDTEAFF.

This chain joins TRBV5-6 and TRBJ1-6, with a possible D match to TRBD1 (5 bases). Trimming pared 2 bases from V and 5 bases from J, leaving 14 bases between. Germline V gene sequence: CDR1 SGHDT, CDR2 YYEEEE. The CDR3 has 16 amino acids. CDR3 protein: CASSFGGRTNNSPLHF. Here the CDR3 DNA reads TGTGCCAGCAGCTTTGGGGGACGGACTAATAATTCACCCCTCCACTTT.

This clone was observed a few times. The rearrangement links TRBV15 to TRBJ2-7; no clear D. The CDR3 has 14 residues. Germline values: CDR1 LNHNV, CDR2 YYDKDF (reference sequence). Trimming pared 1 base from V and 2 bases from J, leaving 9 bases between. CDR3 sequence: CATSRGSPPYEQYF. CDR3 DNA sequence: TGTGCCACCAGCAGAGGGAGTCCCCCCTACGAGCAGTACTTC. Looking up the rest from reference TRBV15 and TRBJ2-7 gives the full variable domain: DAMVIQNPRYQVTQFGKPVTLSCSQTLNHNVMYWYQQKSSQAPKLLFHYYDKDFNNEADTPDNFQSRRPNTSFCFLDIRSPGLGDTAMYLCATSRGSPPYEQYFGPGTRLTVT.

V is TRBV30 and J is TRBJ2-5; tentatively, D is TRBD2 (7 bases). Trimming removed 1 base from V and 5 bases from J, with 11 bases in between. Germline V gene data show CDR1 as GTSNPN and CDR2 as SVGIG (reference sequence). CDR3 size: 13 residues. CDR3 sequence: CAWSGGGEETQYF. CDR3 nucleotide sequence: TGTGCCTGGAGTGGGGGGGGCGAGGAGACCCAGTACTTC.

This chain links TRBV4-1 with TRBJ1-1; possibly TRBD1 for D (5 bases). The V end lost 0 bases, the J end lost 11 bases, and 10 bases lay between the germline ends. The germline V gene encodes CDR1 MGHRA and CDR2 YSYEKL. The CDR3 covers 12 residues. CDR3 protein: CASSQDRGNAFF. In DNA form, the CDR3 reads TGCGCCAGCAGCCAAGATAGGGGTAACGCTTTCTTT.

For this clone: A junction end diverges from the germline sequence, so it may reflect a read error. The chain employs TRBV9 and TRBJ2-1; D is ambiguous. This CDR3 is 13 amino acids long. CDR1 SGDLS and CDR2 YYNGEE come from the germline V gene. The CDR3 DNA is TGTGCCAGCAGCCTAGATCCCTACAATGAGCGGTTCTTC. Its protein product is CASSLDPYNERFF. The variable domain in full, completed from reference TRBV9 and TRBJ2-1, reads DSGVTQTPKHLITATGQRVTLRCSPRSGDLSVYWYQQSLDQGLQFLIQYYNGEERAKGNILERFSAQQFPDLHSELNLSSLELGDSALYFCASSLDPYNERFFGPGTRLTVL.

CDR3 DNA sequence: TGTGCCAGCAGTGGGGGGTCGGTTAACTCCTACGAGCAGTACTTC. Residues: CASSGGSVNSYEQYF. This chain connects TRBV28 to TRBJ2-7; D possibly corresponds to TRBD2 (6 bases). Per germline, CDR1 MDHEN and CDR2 SYDVKM. V was pared by 5 bases and J by 0 bases, with 14 bases between. CDR3 length equals 15 residues.

J is TRBJ1-3 and V is TRBV2; D not certain. V was cut by 7 bases and J by 0 bases, with 13 bases left in between. The CDR3 loop spans 15 amino acids. CDR1 is SNHLY and CDR2 is FYNNEI in the germline V gene. Here the CDR3 DNA reads TGTGCCAGCACCCCCGGCGGATCCTCTGGAAACACCATATATTTT. This translates into CASTPGGSSGNTIYF.

The rearrangement links TRBV6-5 to TRBJ1-6; the match to TRBD1 covers 9 bases. Germline CDR1 is MNHEY and CDR2 is SVGAGI. With V trimmed by 4 bases and J by 9 bases, 7 bases remained unmatched. There are 15 residues in the CDR3. The chain's CDR3 is CASSSAGTGSSPLHF. Here the CDR3 DNA reads TGTGCCAGCAGTTCCGCAGGGACAGGGTCTTCACCCCTCCACTTT.

This clone was recorded once. This chain connects TRBV4-1 to TRBJ2-1; 8 nucleotides line up with TRBD2. CDR3 length equals 16 residues. CDR1 and CDR2 (germline): MGHRA, YSYEKL. J gave up 3 bases and V 0 bases, and 4 bases lay outside the gene matches. The CDR3 protein is CASSQDPRGDYNEQFF. The CDR3 DNA reads as TGCGCCAGCAGCCAAGATCCGCGGGGGGACTACAATGAGCAGTTCTTC.

This clone came up many times. The chain recombines TRBV30 with TRBJ1-2; 10 nucleotides agree with TRBD1. Losses at the gene ends were 4 bases for V and 0 bases for J; bases not matched to a gene: 14. The CDR3 is 18 amino acids. Germline V CDR1 and CDR2: GTSNPN, SVGIG (reference sequence). The CDR3 DNA reads TGTGCCTGGAAAGACAAGTATGACAGGGGGCAGGCTAACTATGGCTACACCTTC. Translated: CAWKDKYDRGQANYGYTF. The full variable domain, with the rest looked up from reference TRBV30 and TRBJ1-2, is SQTIHQWPATLVQPVGSPLSLECTVEGTSNPNLYWYRQAAGRGLQLLFYSVGIGQISSEVPQNLSASRPQDRQFILSSKKLLLSDSGFYLCAWKDKYDRGQANYGYTFGSGTRLTVV.

The gene calls are TRBV6-5 and TRBJ1-6; D remains unclear. CDR3 length: 16 amino acids. V lost 2 bases and J 10 bases, leaving 18 bases between the germline ends. Germline CDR1 is MNHEY and CDR2 is SVGAGI. CDR3 sequence: CASSYPRTGPDSPLHF. Written as DNA, the CDR3 is TGTGCCAGCAGTTACCCGAGAACTGGGCCTGACTCACCCCTCCACTTT.

The rearrangement uses TRBV5-1 and TRBJ2-3; a weak D match, TRBD1 (6 bases). The V and J ends lost 4 bases and 7 bases respectively, with 22 bases between them. The CDR3 consists of 16 residues. Germline CDR1 and CDR2: SGHRS and YFSETQ. The CDR3 bases are TGCGCCAGCAGCAAGGTTGGGCAGGGGAAAATGAATACGCAGTATTTT. This translates into CASSKVGQGKMNTQYF.

The chain couples TRBV29-1 to TRBJ2-7; a possible D gene is TRBD2 (7 bases). The germline CDR1 and CDR2 sequences are SQVTM and ANQGSEA. The V end was cut by 8 bases, the J end by 2 bases, with 16 bases between. The CDR3 contains 13 residues. Written as DNA, the CDR3 is TGCAGCTTCCAAGGGCGGGGGCCCTACGAGCAGTACTTC. Amino acids: CSFQGRGPYEQYF.

The chain joins TRBV6-8 to TRBJ2-5; 7 positions match TRBD1. Trimming at V came to 6 bases and at J to 4 bases, leaving 14 bases not matched to a gene. Germline V gives CDR1 MNHGY, CDR2 SAAAGT. The CDR3 consists of 16 residues. The CDR3 DNA reads TGTGCCAGCAGCTTAGCACGGACAGGCCCCTCAGAGACCCAGTACTTC. Encoded protein: CASSLARTGPSETQYF.

V gene TRBV27 combines with J gene TRBJ1-1, with 8 bases fitting TRBD1. This CDR3 region has 14 residues. V lost 5 bases to trimming and J lost 4 bases; unmatched junction nucleotides: 6. CDR1 MNHEY and CDR2 SMNVEV come from the germline V gene (reference sequence). CDR3 nucleotides: TGTGCCAGCAGTCGCGACAGGGGTTCCACTGAAGCTTTCTTT. This encodes CASSRDRGSTEAFF.

The chain carries TRBV5-1 and TRBJ1-4, with D unresolved. The CDR3 totals 13 residues. Germline values: CDR1 SGHRS, CDR2 YFSETQ. V was pared by 2 bases and J by 3 bases, with 5 bases between. CDR3 coding DNA: TGCGCCAGCAGCTTCCGGGCTAATGAAAAACTGTTTTTT. Translation gives CASSFRANEKLFF.

The chain has TRBV4-1 and TRBJ2-5, with 10 positions matching TRBD1. The junction had 3 bases not matched to a gene; V was cut back by 1 base and J by 4 bases. There are 15 residues in the CDR3. Germline values: CDR1 MGHRA, CDR2 YSYEKL. The CDR3 is CASSQAGQGVETQYF. In DNA form, the CDR3 reads TGCGCCAGCAGCCAAGCCGGACAGGGGGTAGAGACCCAGTACTTC.